This T cell receptor (beta chain) was sequenced during a study of T cells in Graves' hyperthyroidism and ophthalmopathy (dated by TCRdb to between 2018 and 2021). Broadly, across the study: Peripheral blood samples were taken at the time of initial diagnosis, prior to any treatment. According to the paper, TCR Vbeta CDR3 sequencing was carried out on about 140 peripheral blood samples, which came from 40 to 45 ophthalmopathy, about 75 hyperthyroidism and around 17 progressor patients. Thyroid tissue and blood T-cell repertoires from about six Graves' hyperthyroidism patients were also compared in the study. An independent validation cohort of around 20 hyperthyroidism patients and 17 patients who later progressed to ophthalmopathy tested prospective prediction of ophthalmopathy. For training and testing, the roughly 97 patients in the discovery cohort were randomly divided in a 7:3 ratio. After blood sampling, hyperthyroidism patients were treated with methimazole at a starting dose of 30 mg daily, and ophthalmopathy patients were treated with high-dose intravenous methylprednisolone. TCR V-J signatures able to tell the groups apart were searched for in a discovery cohort of 95 to 100 patients, of whom roughly 42 had Graves' ophthalmopathy and roughly 57 had stable Graves' hyperthyroidism.

Cut back by 4 bases and 7 bases, the V and J ends lie 8 bases apart. There are 13 amino acids in the CDR3, from cysteine to phenylalanine inclusive. The sequence is cut down to CDR3 DNA, 39 bases in frame from base 1. The CDR1 and CDR2 encoded by the germline V gene (reference sequence) are MNHEY and SMNVEV. Points the paper makes about the study in general: In validation, the model predicted progression to ophthalmopathy with around 71% sensitivity and 72% to 85% specificity, a median of about 6 months before onset. Sample size was not statistically predetermined, and investigators were not blinded to group allocation. A model built on a 13 V-J signature distinguished ophthalmopathy from stable hyperthyroidism, reaching around 87% sensitivity and under 84% specificity in cross-validation and 80%/75% in testing. Most expanded thyroid clonotypes (frequency above 0.001) were also detected in blood, suggesting blood repertoires may reflect thyroid immune responses.

This clonotype was counted ten times or more. The antigen it recognizes is unknown. No quality values exist for individual bases; no much larger clone is one base distant. A patient counted as having stable Graves' hyperthyroidism if no progression to ophthalmopathy occurred over 18 months of follow-up. Hyperthyroidism patients were newly diagnosed, with disease duration under 2 months, and aged 18 to 65 years. Any patient with an uncontrolled infection, another autoimmune disease, pregnancy or lactation was excluded. Diagnoses were based on clinical symptoms, serum thyroxine and TRAb, thyroid ultrasound and orbital computed tomography. Ficoll-Paque density gradient centrifugation was used to isolate PBMCs from 9.5 to 10 ml of fresh peripheral blood. Total RNA was extracted with Trizol reagent, and quality was checked on an Agilent 2100 Bioanalyzer. The TCR beta CDR3 regions were amplified from RNA transcripts. The first round of RT-PCR for the TCR CDR3 was performed with the HTBI primer set and the Qiagen OneStep RT-PCR kit. The libraries were constructed in a second round of multiplex PCR and then size-selected and purified. Paired-end sequencing of the libraries was performed with 100 bp reads on an Illumina HiSeq2000. As for how the authors treated the data: SOAPnuke was used to process the raw data, removing reads that contained adapters or uncalled bases, had a mean Phred below 15, or lacked an exact match to the constant primer or identifier. COPE v1.2.5 was used to merge the high-quality paired reads, and each unique nucleotide sequence was defined as a clonotype. MiTCR v1.1 was used to align the clonotypes against IMGT TRBV, TRBD and TRBJ reference segments. Only V-J combinations with frequency above 0.0001, covering roughly 99% of repertoires, were analysed. A TCS score was defined as the ratio of F50 (clonal expansion) to E x V (chaos), with BLOSUM62-based TCRdist applied between CDR3 peptides within each V-J. Welch's t-statistics and random forest reduced roughly 540 V-J features to 13, which were used in a naive Bayes classifier (R e1071). TCRdb's own reprocessing of the public reads used fastp at Q25 and MiXCR and kept productive beta chains. Identical CDR3 protein sequences are pooled into one entry, listed with their most common genes and DNA. The V and J calls here are based on TCRdb, not the publication. The sample records 150,000 to 200,000 distinct CDR3 sequences, about a sixth of which are singletons. The ten top clones hold around 29% of the sample.

The clonotype originates from a woman aged 50 to 60 with Graves' hyperthyroidism. This chain joins TRBV27 to TRBJ1-6; possibly the D gene is TRBD1, per 6 matching bases. The specimen was blood. The CDR3 protein: CASSYTGNSPLHF. In nucleotides, the sequence is TGTGCCAGCAGTTACACAGGGAATTCACCCCTCCACTTT.